The clone carrying this TCR beta chain was picked up a small number of times. Its matching antigen is unknown. The V gene's germline CDR1 is SGHRS and CDR2 YFSETQ. The length of the CDR3 is 17 residues. Losses at the gene ends were 4 bases for V and 6 bases for J; bases not matched to a gene: 14. These data come from a study of T cells in Graves' hyperthyroidism and ophthalmopathy. Researchers took RNA transcripts and amplified the TCR beta CDR3 regions from them. TCR CDR3 regions were first amplified by RT-PCR with HTBI primers. Via MiXCR, TCRdb re-called the multiplex PCR reads, giving one row per CDR3 protein. The data show about 200,000 distinct CDR3 sequences, about a sixth seen once. Patients were excluded because of uncontrolled infection, other autoimmune disease, pregnancy or lactation. Overall study results and limits: Appearing also in blood were most of the thyroid clonotypes expanded above 0.001.

The chain recombines TRBV5-1 with TRBJ2-1; 9 bases agree with TRBD1. This clonotype was sampled from a woman between 50 and 59 years old with Graves' hyperthyroidism. Sequenced material: blood. CDR3 loop: CASSVTGTGISTNEQFF. The CDR3 region has the DNA TGCGCCAGCAGCGTCACCGGGACAGGGATTTCCACCAATGAGCAGTTCTTC.